This T cell receptor (beta chain) originates from a study of cytomegalovirus exposure and HLA in healthy donors. Turning to the study itself: The study placed over 65% of its 398 genotyped donors in the Caucasian-associated ancestry cluster.

The germline CDR1 and CDR2 sequences are SEHNR and FQNEAQ (reference sequence). The CDR3 sequence is 12 residues long. The study ran its PCR with 60 Vbeta and 13 Jbeta primers. Sequenced by immunoSEQ multiplex PCR; TCRdb stores in-frame clones only, minus some. The data hold under 200,000 clones, with around 85% observed a single time. Comment on this clone: One end of the junction is discordant with germline, which a read error may explain.

This chain connects TRBV7-9 to TRBJ1-2; D remains unclear. Sequences were obtained from PBMCs. This clonotype was obtained from a man between 18 and 29 years old in good health and CMV-seropositive. In DNA, the CDR3 is TGTTCCAGCAGTGATCGGGGTCATGGCTACACCTTC. Translated, it gives CSSSDRGHGYTF.